A single sample is the source of the 23 T cell receptor beta chains below, sequenced in a study of control samples from healthy donors and cancer patients. Some clones are missing from TCRdb's copy, which holds only in-frame ones; the method was immunoSEQ multiplex PCR. Of 150,000 to 200,000 clones in the sample, around 90% are singletons; the top ten hold approximately 1.5%. Sequenced material: blood. Receptor source: a woman between 50 and 59 years old in good health.

This clone was observed a handful of times. V and J are TRBV7-9 and TRBJ1-1; D might be TRBD1 (5 bases). This CDR3 comprises 15 residues. Trimming stripped 7 bases from V and 4 bases from J, with 19 bases between. Germline lookup yields CDR1 SEHNR and CDR2 FQNEAQ (reference sequence). DNA for the CDR3: TGTGCCAGCACCCCAGGACGCATGGGGGGCACTGAAGCTTTCTTT. Its translation is CASTPGRMGGTEAFF.

The chain uses TRBV9 and TRBJ1-2, with D possibly TRBD1 on 6 matching bases. The CDR3 spans 14 residues. With 3 bases removed from V and 4 bases from J, the gap between germline ends came to 13 bases. Germline CDR1 reads SGDLS; CDR2 reads YYNGEE. The CDR3 loop is CASSDERGFYGYTF. Written as DNA, the CDR3 is TGTGCCAGCAGCGACGAAAGGGGGTTCTATGGCTACACCTTC.

This clone was detected only a few times. The chain carries TRBV4-1 and TRBJ1-6; TRBD1 is a possible D gene (5 bases). Trimming pared 0 bases from V and 10 bases from J, leaving 13 bases between. CDR1 and CDR2 from the germline V gene are MGHRA and YSYEKL. The CDR3 length is 15 residues. The CDR3, as DNA: TGCGCCAGCAGCCAAGATTCCCAGGGAAGATCACCCCTCCACTTT. Translating it yields CASSQDSQGRSPLHF.

The chain carries TRBV6-2 or TRBV6-3 and TRBJ1-5; no clear D. The ends were cut back, 2 bases at V and 0 bases at J, with 11 bases in the middle. In germline, CDR1 is MNHEY, CDR2 SVGEGT. CDR3 size: 16 residues. Written as DNA, the CDR3 is TGTGCCAGCAGTTACCATGTGATCGCTAGCAATCAGCCCCAGCATTTT. Amino acids: CASSYHVIASNQPQHF.

This clone was seen only once. The chain employs TRBV5-4 and TRBJ2-7, with 7 bases aligning to TRBD2. Looked up from germline, CDR1 is SGHNT and CDR2 is YYREEE (reference sequence). V lost 4 bases to trimming and J lost 4 bases; unmatched junction nucleotides: 8. The CDR3 consists of 14 residues. DNA for the CDR3: TGTGCCAGCAGCAGGGGAGGGAGTCTGTACGAGCAGTACTTC. Residues: CASSRGGSLYEQYF.

A single count supports this clone. The chain couples TRBV7-9 to TRBJ1-1; no clear D gene. The V end was cut by 4 bases, the J end by 2 bases, with 11 bases between. This CDR3 spans 14 amino acids. Per the germline V gene, CDR1 is SEHNR and CDR2 is FQNEAQ (reference sequence). The CDR3, as DNA: TGTGCCAGCAGCTCACAAACGACCAACACTGAAGCTTTCTTT. Translation gives CASSSQTTNTEAFF.

The chain employs TRBV25-1 and TRBJ2-2; D might be TRBD1 (5 bases). V gave up 8 bases and J gave up 7 bases, with 14 bases separating them. In germline, CDR1 is MGHDK, CDR2 SYGVNS. The CDR3 totals 13 residues. The DNA for the CDR3 is TGTGCCAGCGACCCTGGGGCTGGCGGGGAGCTGTTTTTT. Translating it yields CASDPGAGGELFF.

This clone occurred a few times. The gene calls are TRBV5-1 and TRBJ1-5; TRBD1 is a possible D gene (6 bases). The CDR3 extends over 15 amino acids. The V end was cut by 4 bases, the J end by 0 bases, with 11 bases between. Per germline, CDR1 SGHRS and CDR2 YFSETQ. This CDR3 reads CASSIGQSSNQPQHF. The CDR3 DNA follows: TGCGCCAGCAGCATAGGACAGTCTAGCAATCAGCCCCAGCATTTT.

J is TRBJ1-1 and V is TRBV29-1; D gene uncertain. From germline, CDR1 is SQVTM and CDR2 ANQGSEA. The CDR3 contains 14 residues. Trimming removed 7 bases from V and 4 bases from J, with 19 bases in between. This chain's CDR3 is CSAIIGSWGTEAFF. The CDR3 bases are TGCAGCGCAATTATCGGGAGTTGGGGCACTGAAGCTTTCTTT.

This clone was seen a single time. The chain carries TRBV5-1 and TRBJ1-2; D is possibly TRBD1 (6 bases). Germline V gene sequence: CDR1 SGHRS, CDR2 YFSETQ. CDR3 length equals 13 residues. Trimming pared 7 bases from V and 6 bases from J, leaving 16 bases between. CDR3 region: CASRQEGGNGYTF. Here the CDR3 DNA reads TGCGCCAGCCGACAGGAGGGGGGAAATGGCTACACCTTC. Filled out from reference TRBV5-1 and TRBJ1-2, the complete variable domain reads KAGVTQTPRYLIKTRGQQVTLSCSPISGHRSVSWYQQTPGQGLQFLFEYFSETQRNKGNFPGRFSGRQFSNSRSEMNVSTLELGDSALYLCASRQEGGNGYTFGSGTRLTVV.

J is TRBJ2-1 and V is TRBV4-3; TRBD2 agrees at 13 bases. Germline CDR1 is LGHNA and CDR2 is YSLEER. The CDR3 has 16 residues. Trimming at V came to 1 base and at J to 5 bases, leaving 2 bases not matched to a gene. The CDR3 region has the DNA TGCGCCAGCAGCCAAGGACTAGCGGGGGGCCACAATGAGCAGTTCTTC. It is translated as CASSQGLAGGHNEQFF.

This clone came up a few times. The genes are TRBV5-1 and TRBJ1-2, with D unclear. The ends were cut back, 0 bases at V and 4 bases at J, with 10 bases in the middle. The CDR3 loop spans 14 amino acids. Germline-derived CDR1 and CDR2 are SGHRS and YFSETQ. CDR3 sequence: CASSLEGFSYGYTF. The CDR3 DNA reads TGCGCCAGCAGCTTGGAGGGTTTTAGCTATGGCTACACCTTC.

The rearrangement uses TRBV6-2 or TRBV6-3 and TRBJ1-1; D is uncertain. Germline V gives CDR1 MNHEY, CDR2 SVGEGT. The CDR3 loop spans 17 amino acids. Trimming left V 0 bases short and J 0 bases short, with 14 bases between. Here the CDR3 DNA reads TGTGCCAGCAGTTACTCTATTAGGGAGGTCTTGAACACTGAAGCTTTCTTT. Translated: CASSYSIREVLNTEAFF.

The chain joins TRBV5-4 to TRBJ2-5, with D possibly matching TRBD2 (6 bases). Trimming removed 4 bases at V and 4 bases at J, with 14 bases between. The CDR3 length is 14 residues. Germline CDR1 and CDR2: SGHNT and YYREEE (reference sequence). The CDR3, as DNA: TGTGCCAGCAGCGGACCGATGGGGGGAGAGACCCAGTACTTC. Amino acid sequence: CASSGPMGGETQYF.

This clone has a single count. The V gene is TRBV6-2 or TRBV6-3, the J gene TRBJ2-2, with TRBD2 identical over 7 bases. From germline, CDR1 is MNHEY and CDR2 SVGEGT. V dropped 0 bases and J dropped 0; count of bases not matched to a gene: 10. The CDR3 consists of 19 residues. CDR3 nucleotide sequence: TGTGCCAGCAGTTACTCGGTGTTGCGCGGGGGAGCGAACACCGGGGAGCTGTTTTTT. It encodes CASSYSVLRGGANTGELFF.

This clone has only one observation. V usage is TRBV28 and J usage is TRBJ1-4; D remains unclear. Per the germline V gene, CDR1 is MDHEN and CDR2 is SYDVKM. Trimming cost V 6 bases and J 5 bases, with 7 bases left between them. This CDR3 region has 12 residues. The CDR3 region is CASRLRNEKLFF. In nucleotides, the CDR3 is TGTGCCAGCAGGCTACGAAATGAAAAACTGTTTTTT.

The rearrangement links TRBV27 to TRBJ1-1; TRBD1 might be the D (6 bases). Trimming stripped 3 bases from V and 9 bases from J, with 11 bases between. The CDR3 spans 12 residues. Germline CDR1 reads MNHEY; CDR2 reads SMNVEV (reference sequence). CDR3 residues: CASSFGQGKAFF. CDR3 DNA sequence: TGTGCCAGCAGTTTTGGGCAGGGGAAAGCTTTCTTT.

This clone was counted once. This chain links TRBV7-2 with TRBJ1-2, with D perhaps matching TRBD1 (5 bases). The V gene lost 0 bases and the J gene lost 2 bases, with 25 bases spanning the gap. The CDR3 loop spans 20 amino acids. Germline V gives CDR1 SGHTA, CDR2 FQGNSA. The CDR3 sequence: CASSLAQSGRAQDINYGYTF. The DNA of the CDR3 is TGTGCCAGCAGCTTAGCGCAGTCAGGGAGGGCTCAAGACATAAACTATGGCTACACCTTC.

The V and J genes are TRBV6-1 and TRBJ1-3; 7 bases line up with TRBD1. Germline CDR1 is MNHNS and CDR2 is SASEGT. The trim removed 2 bases at V and 4 bases at J, leaving 8 bases unmatched. The CDR3 is 16 residues long. CDR3 bases: TGTGCCAGCAGTGAAATACAGACAGGGTCCGGAAACACCATATATTTT. Encoded protein: CASSEIQTGSGNTIYF.

V and J are TRBV24-1 and TRBJ1-2; D unclear. V was trimmed by 3 bases and J by 8 bases, leaving 9 bases between them. The germline CDR1 and CDR2 sequences are KGHDR and SFDVKD. The length of the CDR3 is 12 residues. The CDR3 DNA reads as TGTGCCACCAGTGATCCGTACCTGGGCTACACCTTC. Its translation is CATSDPYLGYTF.

The rearrangement uses TRBV7-9 and TRBJ2-1; D possibly corresponds to TRBD2 (5 bases). The CDR3 is made up of 17 amino acids. Germline V gene data show CDR1 as SEHNR and CDR2 as FQNEAQ (reference sequence). Deletions cut 4 bases from V and 0 bases from J, with 16 bases between. CDR3 nucleotides: TGTGCCAGCAGCTCCCTCCGGGAACCGAGCTCCTACAATGAGCAGTTCTTC. It encodes CASSSLREPSSYNEQFF.

The V and J genes are TRBV20-1 and TRBJ2-3, with 10 bases matching TRBD2. Germline V gene data show CDR1 as DFQATT and CDR2 as SNEGSKA (reference sequence). Trimming at V came to 3 bases and at J to 6 bases, leaving 9 bases not matched to a gene. The CDR3 runs to 15 residues. CDR3 sequence (DNA): TGCAGTGCTAGTCGCAGCGGGAGGGAAACGGATACGCAGTATTTT. Its translation: CSASRSGRETDTQYF.

This chain joins TRBV10-3 and TRBJ2-1; perhaps D is TRBD1 or TRBD2 (5 bases each). The germline V and J ends were trimmed by 8 bases and 9 bases, with 20 bases remaining between them. This CDR3 comprises 14 residues. Looked up from germline, CDR1 is ENHRY and CDR2 is SYGVKD. The CDR3 nucleotides are TGTGCCATCCGCCGGGGACCAGCTAATGGTGAGCAGTTCTTC. This translates into CAIRRGPANGEQFF.